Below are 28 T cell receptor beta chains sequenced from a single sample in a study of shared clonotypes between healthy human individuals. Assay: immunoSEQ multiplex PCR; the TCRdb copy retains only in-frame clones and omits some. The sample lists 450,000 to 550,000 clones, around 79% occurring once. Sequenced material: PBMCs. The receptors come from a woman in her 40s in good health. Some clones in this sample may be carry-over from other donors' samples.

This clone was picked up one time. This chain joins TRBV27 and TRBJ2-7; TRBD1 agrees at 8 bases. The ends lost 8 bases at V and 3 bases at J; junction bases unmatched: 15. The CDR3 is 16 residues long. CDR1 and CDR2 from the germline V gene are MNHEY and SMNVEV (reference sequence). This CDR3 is CASGPIQGAYVYEQYF. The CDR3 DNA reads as TGTGCCAGCGGCCCAATCCAGGGGGCCTATGTCTACGAGCAGTACTTC.

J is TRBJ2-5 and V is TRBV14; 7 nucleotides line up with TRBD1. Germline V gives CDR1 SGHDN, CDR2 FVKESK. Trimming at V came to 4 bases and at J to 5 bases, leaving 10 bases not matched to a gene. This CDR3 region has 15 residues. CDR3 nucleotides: TGTGCCAGCAGCCGGGGGTACAGGGGATTGGAGACCCAGTACTTC. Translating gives CASSRGYRGLETQYF.

CDR3 protein: CASSLIGPYSGELFF. CDR3 bases: TGTGCCAGCAGTTTAATCGGACCTTACTCCGGGGAGCTGTTTTTT. The chain couples TRBV28 to TRBJ2-2, with D hard to call. Germline lookup yields CDR1 MDHEN and CDR2 SYDVKM. Trimming removed 2 bases from V and 6 bases from J, with 13 bases in between. The CDR3 sequence is 15 residues long.

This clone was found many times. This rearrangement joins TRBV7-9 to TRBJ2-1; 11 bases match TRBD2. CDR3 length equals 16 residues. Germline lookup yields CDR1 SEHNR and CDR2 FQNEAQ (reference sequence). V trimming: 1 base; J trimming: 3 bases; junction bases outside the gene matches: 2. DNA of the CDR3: TGTGCCAGCAGCTTAGTAGGGACTAGCGGCTACAATGAGCAGTTCTTC. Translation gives CASSLVGTSGYNEQFF.

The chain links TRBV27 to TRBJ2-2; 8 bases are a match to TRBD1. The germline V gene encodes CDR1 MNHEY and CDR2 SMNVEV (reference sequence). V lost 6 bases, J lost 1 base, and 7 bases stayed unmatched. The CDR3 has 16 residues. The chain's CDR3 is CASRTRTGMNTGELFF. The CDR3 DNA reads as TGTGCCAGCAGAACTAGGACAGGGATGAACACCGGGGAGCTGTTTTTT.

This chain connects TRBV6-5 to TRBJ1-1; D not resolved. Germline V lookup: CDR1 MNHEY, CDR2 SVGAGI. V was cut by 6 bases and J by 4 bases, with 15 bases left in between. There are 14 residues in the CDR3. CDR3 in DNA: TGTGCCAGCAGCCGCGGACGGGCCAGCACTGAAGCTTTCTTT. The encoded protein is CASSRGRASTEAFF.

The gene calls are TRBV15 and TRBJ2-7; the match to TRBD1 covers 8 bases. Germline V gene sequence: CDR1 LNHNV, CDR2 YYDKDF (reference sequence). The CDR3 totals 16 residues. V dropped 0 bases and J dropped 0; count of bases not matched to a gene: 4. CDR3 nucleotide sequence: TGTGCCACCAGCAGAGATAACACAGGGGGCTCCTACGAGCAGTACTTC. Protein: CATSRDNTGGSYEQYF. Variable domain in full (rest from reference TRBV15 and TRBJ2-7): DAMVIQNPRYQVTQFGKPVTLSCSQTLNHNVMYWYQQKSSQAPKLLFHYYDKDFNNEADTPDNFQSRRPNTSFCFLDIRSPGLGDTAMYLCATSRDNTGGSYEQYFGPGTRLTVT.

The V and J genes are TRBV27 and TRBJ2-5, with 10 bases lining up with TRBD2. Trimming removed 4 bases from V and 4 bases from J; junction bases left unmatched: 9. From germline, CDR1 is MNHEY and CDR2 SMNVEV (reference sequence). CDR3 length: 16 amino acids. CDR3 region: CASSSRSLAGVETQYF. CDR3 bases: TGTGCCAGCAGTTCGCGGTCCCTAGCGGGAGTAGAGACCCAGTACTTC.

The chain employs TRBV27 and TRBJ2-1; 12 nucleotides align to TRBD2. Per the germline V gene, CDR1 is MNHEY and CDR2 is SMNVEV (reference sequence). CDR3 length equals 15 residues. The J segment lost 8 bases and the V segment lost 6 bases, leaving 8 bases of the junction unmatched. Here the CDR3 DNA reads TGTGCCAGCAGCGCCGGGACTAGCGGGTTCGATGAGCAGTTCTTC. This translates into CASSAGTSGFDEQFF.

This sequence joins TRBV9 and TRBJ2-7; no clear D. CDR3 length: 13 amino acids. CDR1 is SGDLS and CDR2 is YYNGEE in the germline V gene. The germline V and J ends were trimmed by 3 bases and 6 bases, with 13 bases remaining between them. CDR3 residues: CASSALVYGEQYF. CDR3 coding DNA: TGTGCCAGCAGCGCACTCGTCTACGGCGAGCAGTACTTC.

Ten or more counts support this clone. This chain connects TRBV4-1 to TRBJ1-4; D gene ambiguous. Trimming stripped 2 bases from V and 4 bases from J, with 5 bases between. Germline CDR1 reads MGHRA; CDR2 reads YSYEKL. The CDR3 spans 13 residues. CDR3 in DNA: TGCGCCAGCAGCCAATGGCGTAATGAAAAACTGTTTTTT. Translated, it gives CASSQWRNEKLFF.

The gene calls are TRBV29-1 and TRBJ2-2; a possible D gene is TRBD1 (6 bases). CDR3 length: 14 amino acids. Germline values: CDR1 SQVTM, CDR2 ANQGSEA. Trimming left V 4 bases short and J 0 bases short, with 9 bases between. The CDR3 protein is CSVGDTPNTGELFF. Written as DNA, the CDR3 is TGCAGCGTTGGGGACACCCCGAACACCGGGGAGCTGTTTTTT.

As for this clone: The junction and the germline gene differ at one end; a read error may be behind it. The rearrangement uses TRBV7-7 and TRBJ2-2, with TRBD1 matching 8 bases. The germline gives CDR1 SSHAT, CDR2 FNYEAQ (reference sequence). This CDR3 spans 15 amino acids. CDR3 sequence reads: CASSLGTGAAGELFF. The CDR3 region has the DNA TGTGCTAGCAGCTTGGGGACAGGAGCGGCCGGGGAGCTGTTTTTT.

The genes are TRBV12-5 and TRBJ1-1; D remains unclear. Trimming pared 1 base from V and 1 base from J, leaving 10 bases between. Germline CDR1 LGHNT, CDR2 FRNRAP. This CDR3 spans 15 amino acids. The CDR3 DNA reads TGTGCTAGTGGTTTGGGGGGATCTGGGAACACTGAAGCTTTCTTT. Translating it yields CASGLGGSGNTEAFF.

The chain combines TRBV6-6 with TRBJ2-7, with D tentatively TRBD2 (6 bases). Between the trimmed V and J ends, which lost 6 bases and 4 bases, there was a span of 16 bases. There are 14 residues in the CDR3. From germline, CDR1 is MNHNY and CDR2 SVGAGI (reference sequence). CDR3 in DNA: TGTGCCAGCAGCTCCGGGACTTCGACTTACGAGCAGTACTTC. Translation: CASSSGTSTYEQYF.

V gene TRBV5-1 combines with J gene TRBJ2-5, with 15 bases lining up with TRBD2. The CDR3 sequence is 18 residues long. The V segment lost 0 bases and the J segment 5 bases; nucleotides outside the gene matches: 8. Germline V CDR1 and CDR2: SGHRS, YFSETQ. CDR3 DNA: TGCGCCAGCAGCTTGGGGCCGGGACTAGCGGGAGGAGGGGAGACCCAGTACTTC. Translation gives CASSLGPGLAGGGETQYF.

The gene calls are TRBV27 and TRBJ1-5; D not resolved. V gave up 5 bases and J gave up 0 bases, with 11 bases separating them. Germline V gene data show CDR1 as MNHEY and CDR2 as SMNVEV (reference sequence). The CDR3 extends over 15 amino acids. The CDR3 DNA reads TGTGCCAGCAGTGACGGCCCCTATAGCAATCAGCCCCAGCATTTT. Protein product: CASSDGPYSNQPQHF.

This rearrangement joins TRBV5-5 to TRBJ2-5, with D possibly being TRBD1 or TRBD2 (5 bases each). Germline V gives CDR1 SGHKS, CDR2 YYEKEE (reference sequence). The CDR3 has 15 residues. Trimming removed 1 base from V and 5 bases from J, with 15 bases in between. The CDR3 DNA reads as TGTGCCAGCAGCTTGTCTACAGGAGGACGGGAGACCCAGTACTTC. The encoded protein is CASSLSTGGRETQYF.

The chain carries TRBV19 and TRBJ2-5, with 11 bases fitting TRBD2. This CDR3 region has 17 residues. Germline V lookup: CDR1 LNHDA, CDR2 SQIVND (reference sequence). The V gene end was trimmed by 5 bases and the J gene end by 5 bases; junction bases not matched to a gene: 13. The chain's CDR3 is CASSLLTSGMGTETQYF. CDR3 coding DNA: TGTGCCAGTAGTCTACTGACTAGCGGGATGGGTACGGAGACCCAGTACTTC.

Here the CDR3 reads CASSLDSHNEQFF. CDR3 in DNA: TGCGCCAGCAGCCTGGACAGCCACAATGAGCAGTTCTTC. V usage is TRBV5-1 and J usage is TRBJ2-1, with a weak D call TRBD1 (6 bases). CDR3 size: 13 residues. Germline V gene data show CDR1 as SGHRS and CDR2 as YFSETQ. Trimming stripped 4 bases from V and 5 bases from J, with 10 bases between.

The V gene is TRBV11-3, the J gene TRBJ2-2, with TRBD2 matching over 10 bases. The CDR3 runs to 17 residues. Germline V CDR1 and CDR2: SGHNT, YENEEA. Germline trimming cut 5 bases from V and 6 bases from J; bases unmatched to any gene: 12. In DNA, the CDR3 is TGTGCCAGCAGCCCCGGGTCGAGCGGGAGGGCTGCCGGGGAGCTGTTTTTT. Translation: CASSPGSSGRAAGELFF.

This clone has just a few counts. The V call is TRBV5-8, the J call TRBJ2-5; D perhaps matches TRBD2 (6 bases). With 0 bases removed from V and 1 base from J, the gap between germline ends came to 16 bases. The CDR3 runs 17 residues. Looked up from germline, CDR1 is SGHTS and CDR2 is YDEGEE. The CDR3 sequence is CASSLALSYGSQETQYF. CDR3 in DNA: TGTGCCAGCAGCTTGGCCCTGTCCTACGGGAGCCAAGAGACCCAGTACTTC. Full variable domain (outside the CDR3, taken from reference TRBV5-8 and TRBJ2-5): EAGVTQSPTHLIKTRGQQATLRCSPISGHTSVYWYQQALGLGLQFLLWYDEGEERNRGNFPPRFSGRQFPNYSSELNVNALELEDSALYLCASSLALSYGSQETQYFGPGTRLLVL.

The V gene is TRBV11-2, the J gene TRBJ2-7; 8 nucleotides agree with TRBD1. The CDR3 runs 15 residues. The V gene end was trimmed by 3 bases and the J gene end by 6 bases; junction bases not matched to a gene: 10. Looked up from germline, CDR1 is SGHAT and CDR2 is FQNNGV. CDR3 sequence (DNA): TGTGCCAGCAGCTTCACCCCGGGACAGGCATCCGAGCAGTACTTC. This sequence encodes CASSFTPGQASEQYF.

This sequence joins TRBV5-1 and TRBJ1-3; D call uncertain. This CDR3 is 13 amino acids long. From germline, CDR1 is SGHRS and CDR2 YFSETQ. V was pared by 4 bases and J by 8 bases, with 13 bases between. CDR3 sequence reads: CASSQGGGDTIYF. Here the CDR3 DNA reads TGCGCCAGCAGCCAAGGCGGCGGCGACACCATATATTTT.

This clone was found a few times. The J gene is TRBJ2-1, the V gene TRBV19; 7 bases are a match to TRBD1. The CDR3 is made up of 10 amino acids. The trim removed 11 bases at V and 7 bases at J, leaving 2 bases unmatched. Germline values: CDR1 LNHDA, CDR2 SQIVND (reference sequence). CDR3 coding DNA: TGTGCCCCCAGGGGGAATGAGCAGTTCTTC. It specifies CAPRGNEQFF. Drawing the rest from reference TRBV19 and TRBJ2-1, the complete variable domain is DGGITQSPKYLFRKEGQNVTLSCEQNLNHDAMYWYRQDPGQGLRLIYYSQIVNDFQKGDIAEGYSVSREKKESFPLTVTSAQKNPTAFYLCAPRGNEQFFGPGTRLTVL.

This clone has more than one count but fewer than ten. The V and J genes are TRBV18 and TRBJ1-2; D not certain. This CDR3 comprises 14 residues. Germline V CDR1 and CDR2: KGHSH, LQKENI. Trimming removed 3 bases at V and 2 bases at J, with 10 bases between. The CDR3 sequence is CASSPQTENYGYTF. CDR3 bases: TGTGCCAGCTCACCTCAAACGGAGAACTATGGCTACACCTTC.

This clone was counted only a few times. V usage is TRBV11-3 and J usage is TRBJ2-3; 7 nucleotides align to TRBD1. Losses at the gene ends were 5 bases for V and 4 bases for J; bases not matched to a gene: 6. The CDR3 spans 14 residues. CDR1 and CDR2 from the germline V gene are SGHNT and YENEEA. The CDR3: CASSPTGSADTQYF. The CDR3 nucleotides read TGTGCCAGCAGCCCGACAGGGAGTGCAGATACGCAGTATTTT.

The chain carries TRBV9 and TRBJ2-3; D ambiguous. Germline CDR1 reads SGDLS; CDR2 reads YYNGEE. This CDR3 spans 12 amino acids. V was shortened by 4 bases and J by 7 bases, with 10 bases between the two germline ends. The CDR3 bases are TGTGCCAGCAGCAGGTCGGAGTATACGCAGTATTTT. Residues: CASSRSEYTQYF.